Detailed here is one TCR beta chain. Source study methods: For nucleated cells, counts were estimated from reference gene primer amplification. The table came from immunoSEQ multiplex PCR; TCRdb's copy has only in-frame clones and leaves some out. V, J and clone size were drawn from that table, and D and trimming were deduced from the DNA. Of around 110,000 clones in the sample, about 85% were seen once. The data originate from a study of blood T cell repertoires in COVID-19. V shed 1 base and J shed 0 bases, with 15 bases lying between them. CDR1 and CDR2 from the germline V gene are KGHSH and LQKENI. The CDR3 loop spans 17 amino acids.

This receptor was identified in a middle-aged man with acute or convalescent COVID-19. The source material was peripheral blood. The chain recombines TRBV18 with TRBJ1-1; D gene ambiguous. CDR3 sequence: CASSPRARRRLNTEAFF. The CDR3 nucleotides read TGTGCCAGCTCACCACGGGCCAGGCGGAGGTTGAACACTGAAGCTTTCTTT.